Listed below are T cell receptor beta chains from one sample, sequenced in a study of response to subunit inactivated influenza vaccine. From the RT-PCR reads, TCRdb called clonotypes with MiXCR, one entry per CDR3 protein. The sample lists under 550,000 distinct CDR3 sequences; around 7.9% were seen once. Source: PBMCs from blood, taken less than 30 months after vaccination. These TCRs come from a man aged 45 to 70 who received an inactivated influenza vaccine. Both conserved end residues are part of each CDR3. Fields, in order: V gene, D gene, CDR3 protein. D genes are given only for firm matches.

v_gene: TRBV28
d_gene: .
CDR3aa: CASSETTVSDTQYF

v_gene: TRBV5-6
d_gene: .
CDR3aa: CASSLGPPNKNIQYF

v_gene: TRBV5-1
d_gene: TRBD2
CDR3aa: CASSLRQGGSEQFF

v_gene: TRBV4-2
d_gene: .
CDR3aa: CASSRRLGTSTDTQYF

v_gene: TRBV11-2
d_gene: TRBD1
CDR3aa: CASSADRETEAFF

v_gene: TRBV7-9
d_gene: .
CDR3aa: CASSLRDGVEQYF

v_gene: TRBV20-1
d_gene: TRBD2
CDR3aa: CSARLAARLTQYF

v_gene: TRBV11-2
d_gene: .
CDR3aa: CASSSQGGEGLVGTQYF

v_gene: TRBV7-2
d_gene: .
CDR3aa: CASSPQSETQYF

v_gene: TRBV27
d_gene: .
CDR3aa: CASHSGSQWTGTQYF

v_gene: TRBV27
d_gene: TRBD2
CDR3aa: CASSFPSGGDDTQYF

v_gene: TRBV18
d_gene: TRBD1
CDR3aa: CASSPDGTVQETQYF

v_gene: TRBV7-9
d_gene: .
CDR3aa: CASSLVMAGANVLTF

v_gene: TRBV7-8
d_gene: .
CDR3aa: CASSLARIWGWSGANVLTF

v_gene: TRBV3-1
d_gene: TRBD1
CDR3aa: CASSQDHGGQVYNYGYTF

v_gene: TRBV12-3/TRBV12-4
d_gene: TRBD1
CDR3aa: CASRGTGGEQYF

v_gene: TRBV5-1
d_gene: TRBD2
CDR3aa: CASSLVSSGSYEQYF

v_gene: TRBV7-3
d_gene: .
CDR3aa: CASSLNPGAGTQYF